The present T cell receptor beta chain was sequenced within a study of T cell responses to AZD1222 COVID-19 vaccine. Broader study findings: CD4 TCRs covered the whole spike, strongest at regions 160-218 and 743-854. Donors, mostly white British, included more females; clonal diversity was possibly underestimated. Following two doses of AZD1222, Spike-specific TCR breadth and depth rose.

Concerning this clone itself: As yet, its antigen is unknown.

Germline V lookup: CDR1 LNHDA, CDR2 SQIVND (reference sequence). The CDR3 runs 14 residues. Germline trimming cut 9 bases from V and 4 bases from J; bases unmatched to any gene: 3. The protocol was immunoSEQ multiplex PCR, while the TCRdb copy is restricted to in-frame clones and leaves out a portion. The table has more than 150,000 clones, around 94% seen once; the top ten hold around 1.6%. The V and J genes are TRBV19 and TRBJ1-4; 12 nucleotides agree with TRBD1. The receptor comes from an adult who received the AZD1222 COVID-19 vaccine. The sequencing here drew on peripheral blood, taken 28 days after the second AZD1222 dose. CDR3 sequence (DNA): TGTGCCAGCGGGACAGGGGGCCTTAATGAAAAACTGTTTTTT. The encoded protein is CASGTGGLNEKLFF.